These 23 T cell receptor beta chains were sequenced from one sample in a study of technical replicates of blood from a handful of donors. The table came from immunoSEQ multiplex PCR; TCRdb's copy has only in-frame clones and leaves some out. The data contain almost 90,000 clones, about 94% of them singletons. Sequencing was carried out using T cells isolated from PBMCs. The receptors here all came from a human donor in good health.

CDR3 sequence reads: CASSINKLSTGALYNQPQHF. CDR3 in DNA: TGTGCCAGCAGTATCAATAAATTAAGCACAGGGGCCCTCTACAATCAGCCCCAGCATTTT. The chain employs TRBV28 and TRBJ1-5; TRBD1 aligns across 7 bases. CDR3 length: 20 residues. With V trimmed by 5 bases and J by 3 bases, 22 bases remained unmatched. CDR1 and CDR2 from the germline V gene are MDHEN and SYDVKM.

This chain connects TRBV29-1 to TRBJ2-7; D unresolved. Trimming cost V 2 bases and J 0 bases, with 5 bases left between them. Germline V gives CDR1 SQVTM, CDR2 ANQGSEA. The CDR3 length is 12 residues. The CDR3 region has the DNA TGCAGCGTTGAAACAAACTCCTACGAGCAGTACTTC. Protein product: CSVETNSYEQYF.

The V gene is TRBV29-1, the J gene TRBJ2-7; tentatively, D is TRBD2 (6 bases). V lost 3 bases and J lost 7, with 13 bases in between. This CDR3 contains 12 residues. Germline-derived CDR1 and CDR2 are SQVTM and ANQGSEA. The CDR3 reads CSVESAGGEQYF. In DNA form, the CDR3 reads TGCAGCGTTGAGTCGGCCGGAGGGGAGCAGTACTTC.

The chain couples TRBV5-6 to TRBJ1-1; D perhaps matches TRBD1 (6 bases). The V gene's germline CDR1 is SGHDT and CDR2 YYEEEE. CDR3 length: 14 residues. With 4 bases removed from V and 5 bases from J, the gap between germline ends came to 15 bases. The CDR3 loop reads CASSQTGVSTEAFF. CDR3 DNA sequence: TGTGCCAGCAGCCAGACAGGAGTGAGTACTGAAGCTTTCTTT.

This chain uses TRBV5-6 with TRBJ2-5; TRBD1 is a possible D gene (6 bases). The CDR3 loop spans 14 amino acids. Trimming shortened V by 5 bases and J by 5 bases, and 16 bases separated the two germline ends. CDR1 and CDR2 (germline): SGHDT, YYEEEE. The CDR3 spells CASSQATGWETQYF. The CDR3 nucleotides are TGTGCCAGCAGTCAAGCAACAGGGTGGGAGACCCAGTACTTC.

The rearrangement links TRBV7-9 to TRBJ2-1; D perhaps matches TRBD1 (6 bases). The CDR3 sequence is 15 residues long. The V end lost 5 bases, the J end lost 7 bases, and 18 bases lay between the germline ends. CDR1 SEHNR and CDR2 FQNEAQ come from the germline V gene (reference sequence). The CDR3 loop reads CASSTSDRFGNEQFF. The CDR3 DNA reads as TGTGCCAGCAGCACCTCTGACAGGTTTGGTAATGAGCAGTTCTTC.

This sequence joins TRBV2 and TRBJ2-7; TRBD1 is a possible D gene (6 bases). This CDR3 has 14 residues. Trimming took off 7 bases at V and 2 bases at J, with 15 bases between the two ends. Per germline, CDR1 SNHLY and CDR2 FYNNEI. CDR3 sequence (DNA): TGTGCCAGCAAAGTACAGGGAGCTCCCTACGAGCAGTACTTC. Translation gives CASKVQGAPYEQYF.

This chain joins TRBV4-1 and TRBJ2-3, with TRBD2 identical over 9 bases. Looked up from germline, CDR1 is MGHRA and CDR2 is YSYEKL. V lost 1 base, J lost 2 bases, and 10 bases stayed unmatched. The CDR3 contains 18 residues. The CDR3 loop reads CASSQGPRTSENTDTQYF. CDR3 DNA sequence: TGCGCCAGCAGCCAAGGTCCCCGGACTAGCGAAAACACAGATACGCAGTATTTT.

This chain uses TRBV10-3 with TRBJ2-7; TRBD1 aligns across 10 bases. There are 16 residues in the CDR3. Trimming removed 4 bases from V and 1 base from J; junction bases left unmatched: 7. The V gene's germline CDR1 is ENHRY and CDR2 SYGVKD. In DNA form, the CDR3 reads TGTGCCATCAGTGTACCCCCGGGACAGGGGTCCTACGAGCAGTACTTC. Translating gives CAISVPPGQGSYEQYF.

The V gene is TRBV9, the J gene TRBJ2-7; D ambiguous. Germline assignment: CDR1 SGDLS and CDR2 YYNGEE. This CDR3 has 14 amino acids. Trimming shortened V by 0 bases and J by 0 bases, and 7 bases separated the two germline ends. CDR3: CASSVVQSSYEQYF. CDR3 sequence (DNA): TGTGCCAGCAGCGTAGTACAGAGCTCCTACGAGCAGTACTTC.

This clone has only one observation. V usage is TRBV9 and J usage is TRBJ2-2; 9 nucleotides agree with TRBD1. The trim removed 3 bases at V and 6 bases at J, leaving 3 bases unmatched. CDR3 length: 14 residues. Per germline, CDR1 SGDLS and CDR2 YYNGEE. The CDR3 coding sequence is TGTGCCAGCAGCGCCGGGACAGGGCCCGGGGAGCTGTTTTTT. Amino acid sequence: CASSAGTGPGELFF.

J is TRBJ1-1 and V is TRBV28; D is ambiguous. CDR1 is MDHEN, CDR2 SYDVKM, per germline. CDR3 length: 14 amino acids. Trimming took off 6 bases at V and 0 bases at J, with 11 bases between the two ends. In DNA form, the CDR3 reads TGTGCCAGCAGGAGCGGGAAAATGAACACTGAAGCTTTCTTT. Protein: CASRSGKMNTEAFF.

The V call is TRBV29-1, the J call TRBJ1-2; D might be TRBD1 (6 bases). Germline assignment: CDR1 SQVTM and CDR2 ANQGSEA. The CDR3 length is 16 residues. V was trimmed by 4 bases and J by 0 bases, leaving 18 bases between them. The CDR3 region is CSVVSGWTVTNYGYTF. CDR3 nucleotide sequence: TGCAGCGTTGTGAGTGGGTGGACAGTGACTAACTATGGCTACACCTTC.

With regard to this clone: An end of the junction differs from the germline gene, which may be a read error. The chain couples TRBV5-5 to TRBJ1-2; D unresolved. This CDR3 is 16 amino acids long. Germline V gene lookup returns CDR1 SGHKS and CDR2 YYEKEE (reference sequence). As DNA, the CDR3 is TGTGCCAGCAGCTCAGTACCGGGGAAGACTTCCTATGTCTACACCTTC. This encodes CASSSVPGKTSYVYTF.

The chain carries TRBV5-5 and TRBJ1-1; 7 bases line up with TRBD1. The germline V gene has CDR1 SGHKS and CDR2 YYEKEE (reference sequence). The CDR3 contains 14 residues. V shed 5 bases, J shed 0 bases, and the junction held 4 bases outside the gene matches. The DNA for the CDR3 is TGTGCCAGCAGGGCCGGGACAGTGAACACTGAAGCTTTCTTT. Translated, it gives CASRAGTVNTEAFF.

Here the CDR3 reads CASSVAATLAGGAKNIQYF. CDR3 bases: TGCGCCAGCAGCGTGGCCGCTACTCTAGCGGGGGGGGCCAAAAACATTCAGTACTTC. The rearrangement links TRBV10-2 to TRBJ2-4, with 12 positions matching TRBD2. Germline V CDR1 and CDR2: WSHSY, SAAADI. J gave up 1 base and V 6 bases, and 13 bases lay outside the gene matches. The CDR3 is 19 amino acids.

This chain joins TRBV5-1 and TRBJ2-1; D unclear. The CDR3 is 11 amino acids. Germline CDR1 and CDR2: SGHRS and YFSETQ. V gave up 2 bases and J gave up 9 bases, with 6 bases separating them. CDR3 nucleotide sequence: TGCGCCAGCAGCTTTTCCAGTGAGCAGTTCTTC. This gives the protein CASSFSSEQFF.

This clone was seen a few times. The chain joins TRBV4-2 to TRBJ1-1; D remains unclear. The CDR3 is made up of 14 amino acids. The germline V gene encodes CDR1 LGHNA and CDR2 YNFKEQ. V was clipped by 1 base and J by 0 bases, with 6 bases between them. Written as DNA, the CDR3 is TGTGCCAGCAGCCAAGGAACAGTGAACACTGAAGCTTTCTTT. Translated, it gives CASSQGTVNTEAFF.

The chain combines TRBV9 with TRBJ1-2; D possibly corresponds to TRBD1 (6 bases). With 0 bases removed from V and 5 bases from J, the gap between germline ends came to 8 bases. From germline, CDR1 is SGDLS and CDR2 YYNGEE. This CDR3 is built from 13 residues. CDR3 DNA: TGTGCCAGCAGCGTAGGGGGGCAATATGGCTACACCTTC. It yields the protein CASSVGGQYGYTF.

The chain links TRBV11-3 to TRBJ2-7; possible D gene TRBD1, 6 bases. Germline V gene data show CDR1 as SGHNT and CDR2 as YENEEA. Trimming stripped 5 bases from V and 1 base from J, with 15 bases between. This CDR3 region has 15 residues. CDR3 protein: CASSPTTGPSYEQYF. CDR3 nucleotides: TGTGCCAGCAGCCCGACGACAGGCCCATCCTACGAGCAGTACTTC.

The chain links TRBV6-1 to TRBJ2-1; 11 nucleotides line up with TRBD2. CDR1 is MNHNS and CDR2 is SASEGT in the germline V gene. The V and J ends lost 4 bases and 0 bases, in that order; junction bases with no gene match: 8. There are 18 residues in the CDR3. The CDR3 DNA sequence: TGTGCCAGCAGTGTTTCGCTAGCGGGGGGACGCTCCTACAATGAGCAGTTCTTC. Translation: CASSVSLAGGRSYNEQFF.

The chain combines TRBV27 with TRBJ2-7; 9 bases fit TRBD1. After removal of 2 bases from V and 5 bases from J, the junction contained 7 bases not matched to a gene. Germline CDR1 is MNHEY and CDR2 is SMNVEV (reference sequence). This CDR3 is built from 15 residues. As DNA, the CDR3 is TGTGCCAGCAGTTTAAAAGGGACAGGGTGGGACGAGCAGTACTTC. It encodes CASSLKGTGWDEQYF.

The CDR3 region is CASSTQDTDTQYF. The CDR3 bases are TGTGCCAGCTCAACGCAGGACACAGATACGCAGTATTTT. The rearrangement links TRBV18 to TRBJ2-3; unclear D gene. Trimming shortened V by 5 bases and J by 2 bases, and 8 bases separated the two germline ends. The CDR3 totals 13 residues. CDR1 is KGHSH, CDR2 LQKENI, per germline.